Below, 24 T cell receptor beta chains from the same sample are listed, as sequenced in a study of neurological immune-mediated disorders. One entry per CDR3 protein results from TCRdb running MiXCR on the 5' RACE reads. Of roughly 60,000 distinct CDR3 sequences listed, 4.5% to 5.5% are singletons. Sequenced input: PBMCs. The origin of the receptors is a woman in her forties or fifties with multiple sclerosis.

This sequence joins TRBV3-1 and TRBJ2-3; D is uncertain. The ends were cut back, 1 base at V and 6 bases at J, with 5 bases in the middle. CDR1 and CDR2 from the germline V gene are LGHDT and YNNKEL (reference sequence). The CDR3 is 12 residues long. Here the CDR3 reads CASSQVLDTQYF. In DNA form, the CDR3 reads TGTGCCAGCAGCCAAGTCCTGGATACGCAGTATTTT.

The sample holds many counts of this clonotype. The chain carries TRBV24-1 and TRBJ2-2; 9 nucleotides line up with TRBD1. Germline assignment: CDR1 KGHDR and CDR2 SFDVKD. CDR3 length: 16 residues. Trimming removed 4 bases from V and 6 bases from J; junction bases left unmatched: 8. CDR3 loop: CATSDTGTGFAGELFF. CDR3 in DNA: TGTGCCACCAGTGACACCGGGACAGGGTTCGCCGGGGAGCTGTTTTTT.

A few counts support this clonotype. The CDR3 DNA follows: TGTGCCAGCAGCTTGGAAGGACGGGGAAACGTAGATACGCAGTATTTT. It codes for CASSLEGRGNVDTQYF. The chain links TRBV5-6 to TRBJ2-3, with a weak D call TRBD2 (5 bases). The germline gives CDR1 SGHDT, CDR2 YYEEEE. V dropped 0 bases and J dropped 5 bases, with 16 bases sitting between them. CDR3 size: 16 residues.

This clonotype was seen many times. The DNA of the CDR3 is TGCGCCAGCAGCCAAGAAAGGACAGGGTCTGGCTACACCTTC. It translates to CASSQERTGSGYTF. This chain uses TRBV4-3 with TRBJ1-2; 8 bases align to TRBD1. The V and J ends lost 0 bases and 7 bases, in that order; junction bases with no gene match: 4. From germline, CDR1 is LGHNA and CDR2 YSLEER. The CDR3 is 14 amino acids.

Points on this clonotype: With a much larger clone just one base away, this may be a read error. V usage is TRBV2 and J usage is TRBJ1-2; D not resolved. The CDR3 runs 12 residues. V gave up 6 bases and J gave up 6 bases, with 11 bases separating them. CDR1 is SNHLY and CDR2 is FYNNEI in the germline V gene. The CDR3 loop is CASSMEGNGYTF. The CDR3 nucleotides are TGTGCCAGCAGCATGGAGGGCAATGGCTACACCTTC.

There are many counts of this clonotype. The rearrangement joins TRBV6-1 to TRBJ1-1; D is ambiguous. The germline CDR1 and CDR2 sequences are MNHNS and SASEGT. The CDR3 is made up of 13 amino acids. Between the trimmed V and J ends, which lost 7 bases and 7 bases, there was a span of 16 bases. The CDR3 region has the DNA TGTGCCAGCACCGTCTCGGGGATTCTTGAAGCTTTCTTT. Amino acid sequence: CASTVSGILEAFF.

In its sample, this clonotype was seen a few times. The chain carries TRBV20-1 and TRBJ2-7; TRBD1 aligns across 7 bases. This CDR3 has 12 residues. The germline gives CDR1 DFQATT, CDR2 SNEGSKA (reference sequence). With 6 bases clipped from V and 3 bases from J, the junction kept 5 bases outside the gene matches. The CDR3 sequence: CSATGDIYEQYF. DNA for the CDR3: TGCAGTGCCACAGGGGACATCTACGAGCAGTACTTC.

This clonotype has at least ten counts. V usage is TRBV20-1 and J usage is TRBJ2-1, with TRBD2 matching over 11 bases. The CDR3 consists of 15 residues. The ends lost 0 bases at V and 7 bases at J; junction bases unmatched: 5. The germline CDR1 and CDR2 sequences are DFQATT and SNEGSKA (reference sequence). CDR3 protein: CSARDLASGGNEQFF. The CDR3 DNA reads as TGCAGTGCTAGAGATCTGGCTAGCGGGGGGAATGAGCAGTTCTTC.

The V call is TRBV5-1, the J call TRBJ2-1; 13 bases line up with TRBD2. Trimming cost V 1 base and J 0 bases; bases outside gene matches: 10. The CDR3 runs 20 residues. Germline V lookup: CDR1 SGHRS, CDR2 YFSETQ. Here the CDR3 reads CASSLYRLAGGRSSYNEQFF. The CDR3 nucleotides are TGCGCCAGCAGCTTGTATCGACTAGCGGGGGGAAGATCCTCCTACAATGAGCAGTTCTTC.

In this sample, this clonotype turned up many times. The gene calls are TRBV5-1 and TRBJ1-4; D uncertain. Germline CDR1 reads SGHRS; CDR2 reads YFSETQ. Trimming removed 2 bases from V and 3 bases from J, with 11 bases in between. CDR3 size: 15 residues. CDR3 bases: TGCGCCAGCAGCTTTGTATGGGGATCTAATGAAAAACTGTTTTTT. Translated: CASSFVWGSNEKLFF.

This clonotype was detected many times. The CDR3 region is CASSLEGETQYF. Written as DNA, the CDR3 is TGCGCCAGCAGCTTGGAAGGGGAGACCCAGTACTTC. The chain employs TRBV5-1 and TRBJ2-5; D unclear. V lost 0 bases and J 5 bases, leaving 5 bases between the germline ends. Germline CDR1 SGHRS, CDR2 YFSETQ. This CDR3 is built from 12 residues.

This clonotype was picked up many times. The J gene is TRBJ2-1, the V gene TRBV10-3, with no clear D. V lost 5 bases, J lost 5 bases, and 10 bases lay in between. The length of the CDR3 is 13 residues. Germline V gene lookup returns CDR1 ENHRY and CDR2 SYGVKD. The DNA of the CDR3 is TGTGCCATCAGTCCCGGACGGGACAATGAGCAGTTCTTC. It is translated as CAISPGRDNEQFF.

This clonotype was counted ten times or more. The chain joins TRBV5-1 to TRBJ1-1, with 7 bases that match TRBD1. The CDR3 covers 15 residues. Germline assignment: CDR1 SGHRS and CDR2 YFSETQ. Trimming removed 8 bases from V and 6 bases from J; junction bases left unmatched: 16. The CDR3 bases are TGCGCCAGTCACAGGGGTCCCCTAGAGGTTCCTGAAGCTTTCTTT. Translated: CASHRGPLEVPEAFF.

This clonotype was counted many times. The chain has TRBV5-1 and TRBJ2-7; a weak D match, TRBD1 (5 bases). This CDR3 has 14 amino acids. CDR1 SGHRS and CDR2 YFSETQ come from the germline V gene. V lost 6 bases and J lost 1, with 14 bases in between. For the CDR3, the DNA is TGCGCCAGCAAGGGGCAGGGTACTTCCTACGAGCAGTACTTC. Translated, it gives CASKGQGTSYEQYF.

This clonotype was seen ten or more times. This rearrangement joins TRBV7-3 to TRBJ1-1; 11 nucleotides agree with TRBD1. CDR3 length: 13 residues. V gave up 5 bases and J gave up 9 bases; unmatched junction bases: 5. CDR1 and CDR2 (germline): SGHTA, FQGTGA. CDR3 nucleotide sequence: TGTGCCAGCAGCCCGGGGACAGGGGGGCAAGCTTTCTTT. It yields the protein CASSPGTGGQAFF.

This clonotype was picked up many times. A junction end diverges from the germline sequence, so it may reflect a read error. This chain connects TRBV9 to TRBJ1-3, with D hard to call. Per the germline V gene, CDR1 is SGDLS and CDR2 is YYNGEE. The CDR3 contains 15 residues. For the CDR3, the DNA is TGTGCCAGCAGCGTAGAGGTGACATCTGGAAACGCCATATATTTT. Its protein product is CASSVEVTSGNAIYF.

This clonotype was counted many times. The rearrangement joins TRBV12-3 or TRBV12-4 to TRBJ2-3, with D tentatively TRBD2 (5 bases). This CDR3 has 14 amino acids. The ends were cut back, 6 bases at V and 0 bases at J, with 10 bases in the middle. The CDR3 DNA is TGTGCCAGCAGGTCTCGGACTAGCACAGATACGCAGTATTTT. Amino acid sequence: CASRSRTSTDTQYF.

The gene calls are TRBV3-1 and TRBJ2-7; 8 bases align to TRBD2. The CDR3 loop spans 13 amino acids. Germline CDR1 LGHDT, CDR2 YNNKEL (reference sequence). This CDR3 is CVSSRGGEYEQYV. The CDR3 DNA reads as TGTGTCAGCTCCCGGGGGGGCGAGTACGAGCAGTACGTC.

This clonotype turned up a few times. The chain recombines TRBV20-1 with TRBJ2-2; D unresolved. Germline V gives CDR1 DFQATT, CDR2 SNEGSKA (reference sequence). CDR3 size: 15 residues. DNA for the CDR3: TGCAGCGCAAAAAGACCGTTCGCGAACACCGGGGAGCTGTTTTTT. As protein: CSAKRPFANTGELFF.

This clonotype was seen at least ten times. The rearrangement joins TRBV3-1 to TRBJ1-5; 7 bases fit TRBD1. V dropped 4 bases and J dropped 6; count of bases not matched to a gene: 9. The CDR3 has 15 residues. CDR1 is LGHDT, CDR2 YNNKEL, per germline (reference sequence). CDR3 amino acids: CASSRGMTGTQPQHF. CDR3 in DNA: TGTGCCAGCAGCCGCGGTATGACAGGGACTCAGCCCCAGCATTTT.

This clonotype appeared many times. The V gene is TRBV5-6, the J gene TRBJ1-2; D is undetermined. The CDR3 totals 14 residues. CDR1 is SGHDT and CDR2 is YYEEEE in the germline V gene. V dropped 4 bases and J dropped 0 bases, with 10 bases sitting between them. CDR3 loop: CASSPYEPNYGYTF. In DNA form, the CDR3 reads TGTGCCAGCAGCCCGTATGAACCTAACTATGGCTACACCTTC.

In its sample, this clonotype was seen a few times. The missing conserved phenylalanine or tryptophan at the end of this CDR3 makes a read error likely. This chain links TRBV12-3 or TRBV12-4 with TRBJ1-2; D is undetermined. The CDR3 runs 12 residues. The V end was cut by 5 bases, the J end by 7 bases, with 11 bases between. The CDR3 reads CASSKKTVGYTY. Written as DNA, the CDR3 is TGTGCCAGCAGTAAAAAGACTGTTGGCTACACCTAC.

The V gene is TRBV5-1, the J gene TRBJ2-6; D is uncertain. Germline V gene sequence: CDR1 SGHRS, CDR2 YFSETQ. Trimming left V 1 base short and J 4 bases short, with 9 bases between. The CDR3 spans 15 residues. The CDR3 bases are TGCGCCAGCAGCTTGCGTCTGGACGGGGCCAACGTCCTGACTTTC. Amino acids: CASSLRLDGANVLTF.

This clonotype came up many times. This sequence joins TRBV7-9 and TRBJ1-1; 7 nucleotides agree with TRBD1. CDR1 and CDR2 (germline): SEHNR, FQNEAQ (reference sequence). Trimming at V came to 4 bases and at J to 5 bases, leaving 10 bases not matched to a gene. The CDR3 consists of 15 residues. CDR3 coding DNA: TGTGCCAGCAGCTCCAGACAGGGAGGGGGGACTGAAGCTTTCTTT. Translated, it gives CASSSRQGGGTEAFF.